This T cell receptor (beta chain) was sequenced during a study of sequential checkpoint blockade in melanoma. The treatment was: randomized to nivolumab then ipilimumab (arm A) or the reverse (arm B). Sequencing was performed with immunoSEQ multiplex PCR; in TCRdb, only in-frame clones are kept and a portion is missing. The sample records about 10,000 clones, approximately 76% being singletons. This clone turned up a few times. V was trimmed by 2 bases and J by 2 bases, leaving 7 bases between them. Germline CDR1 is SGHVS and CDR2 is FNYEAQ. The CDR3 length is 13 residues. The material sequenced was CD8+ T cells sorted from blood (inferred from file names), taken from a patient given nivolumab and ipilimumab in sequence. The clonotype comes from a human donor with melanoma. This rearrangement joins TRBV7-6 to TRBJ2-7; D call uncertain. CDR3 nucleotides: TGTGCCAGCAGCTTAACCGACACCTACGAGCAGTACTTC. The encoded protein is CASSLTDTYEQYF. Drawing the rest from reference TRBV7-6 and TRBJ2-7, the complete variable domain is GAGVSQSPRYKVTKRGQDVALRCDPISGHVSLYWYRQALGQGPEFLTYFNYEAQQDKSGLPNDRFSAERPEGSISTLTIQRTEQRDSAMYRCASSLTDTYEQYFGPGTRLTVT.